The sequence of this TCR beta chain was determined in a study of T cells in Graves' hyperthyroidism and ophthalmopathy. This clonotype was counted many times. What it recognizes is unknown. The blood was taken when hyperthyroidism was first diagnosed, before any ophthalmopathy symptoms showed up. The germline V gene has CDR1 SEHNR and CDR2 FQNEAQ (reference sequence). With 5 bases clipped from V and 10 bases from J, the junction kept 8 bases outside the gene matches. The CDR3 has 14 amino acids. Study-wide results and caveats: Researchers report that a 13 V-J model separated ophthalmopathy from stable hyperthyroidism.

Template material for amplifying TCR beta CDR3 regions consisted of RNA transcripts. HTBI primers were the set used in a first-round RT-PCR of the TCR CDR3. TCRdb re-called the multiplex PCR reads through MiXCR, storing one row per CDR3 protein. The sample holds about 380,000 distinct CDR3 sequences, approximately 12% seen once. Material: blood. The rearrangement joins TRBV7-9 to TRBJ1-6, with TRBD1 matching over 7 bases. The sequence was collected from a young man with Graves' hyperthyroidism that later progressed to Graves' ophthalmopathy. The CDR3 DNA sequence: TGTGCCAGCAGCGACGGACAGGCCGACTCACCCCTCCACTTT. Translating it yields CASSDGQADSPLHF.